This TCR beta chain appears in the sequencing data of a study of T cells in Graves' hyperthyroidism and ophthalmopathy. In its sample, this clonotype was seen many times. The target antigen is unknown. General study results and limits: A model of 13 V-J features distinguished ophthalmopathy from stable hyperthyroidism. Prediction of ophthalmopathy progression came a median approximately 6.6 months pre-onset.

Between the trimmed V and J ends, which lost 3 bases and 5 bases, there was a span of 8 bases. The CDR3 spans 12 residues. The germline gives CDR1 ENHRY, CDR2 SYGVKD. What was amplified from RNA transcripts were TCR beta CDR3 regions. When the TCR CDR3 underwent first-round RT-PCR, the HTBI primer set was used. TCRdb recomputed calls from the multiplex PCR reads with MiXCR, one row per CDR3 protein. The sample consists of fewer than 750,000 distinct CDR3 sequences, roughly 14% of them appearing once. The TCR originated in a woman in her thirties or forties with Graves' ophthalmopathy. The chain recombines TRBV10-3 with TRBJ2-7, with D hard to call. The specimen was blood. This CDR3 is CAISEPRDEQYF. In nucleotides, the CDR3 is TGTGCCATCAGTGAACCCCGAGACGAGCAGTACTTC.